The 19 T cell receptor beta chains listed next were all sequenced from one sample in a study of shared clonotypes between healthy human individuals (dated by TCRdb to 2018 to 2020). Library method: the immunoSEQ multiplex PCR assay. The clones in this table, taken by TCRdb from immuneACCESS, are in-frame only. Not every clone is retained; where verified, under half of the shortfall comes from an unresolved V gene, and the cause of the rest is unknown. Counted in this sample were around 700,000 clones; 92% of them appeared once. More than 20% of the sample comes from the top ten. CD8 naive samples were CD45RO-negative cells positively selected for CCR7, giving a CD45RA+CCR7+ population that excluded TemRA cells. The sample consisted of naive CD8+ T cells sorted from blood. Reading the label with the study, this specimen's cell subset or site is: CD45RA+CCR7+. The receptors come from a man in his thirties or forties in good health.

This chain connects TRBV7-3 to TRBJ2-2, with D possibly TRBD2 on 5 matching bases. The V and J ends lost 3 bases and 6 bases respectively, with 17 bases between them. The CDR3 runs to 16 residues. From germline, CDR1 is SGHTA and CDR2 FQGTGA. CDR3 sequence: CASSFRGLEAAGELFF. The DNA for the CDR3 is TGTGCCAGCAGCTTTAGAGGATTGGAGGCGGCCGGGGAGCTGTTTTTT. Complete variable domain (other parts from reference TRBV7-3 and TRBJ2-2): GAGVSQTPSNKVTEKGKYVELRCDPISGHTALYWYRQSLGQGPEFLIYFQGTGAADDSGLPNDRFFAVRPEGSVSTLKIQRTERGDSAVYLCASSFRGLEAAGELFFGEGSRLTVL.

This clone was recorded once. V usage is TRBV10-3 and J usage is TRBJ2-3; the match to TRBD1 covers 7 bases. The CDR3 is made up of 16 amino acids. J gave up 0 bases and V 6 bases, and 9 bases lay outside the gene matches. The V gene's germline CDR1 is ENHRY and CDR2 SYGVKD. The CDR3 bases are TGTGCCATCAGGGGTACAGGGGACCCTAGCACAGATACGCAGTATTTT. Translation gives CAIRGTGDPSTDTQYF.

J is TRBJ1-3 and V is TRBV27, with D unclear. V shed 5 bases and J shed 4 bases, with 18 bases lying between them. The V gene's germline CDR1 is MNHEY and CDR2 SMNVEV (reference sequence). The CDR3 is 16 amino acids. CDR3 in DNA: TGTGCCAGCAGTCCATCGTCAGGAGAGTGGGGAAACACCATATATTTT. Translated, it gives CASSPSSGEWGNTIYF.

The chain joins TRBV2 to TRBJ2-7; D assignment may be TRBD1 or TRBD2 (6 bases each). In germline, CDR1 is SNHLY, CDR2 FYNNEI. The CDR3 covers 13 residues. V was cut by 8 bases and J by 4 bases, with 15 bases left in between. CDR3 region: CASRGTHLYEQYF. Written as DNA, the CDR3 is TGTGCCAGCCGGGGGACACATCTTTACGAGCAGTACTTC.

The CDR3 sequence is CASSSAGATNEKLFF. In nucleotides, the CDR3 is TGTGCCAGCAGCAGTGCAGGTGCAACTAATGAAAAACTGTTTTTT. The gene calls are TRBV5-6 and TRBJ1-4; D gene ambiguous. This CDR3 comprises 15 residues. Trimming shortened V by 4 bases and J by 0 bases, and 10 bases separated the two germline ends. Germline assignment: CDR1 SGHDT and CDR2 YYEEEE. Drawing the rest from reference TRBV5-6 and TRBJ1-4, the complete variable domain is DAGVTQSPTHLIKTRGQQVTLRCSPKSGHDTVSWYQQALGQGPQFIFQYYEEEERQRGNFPDRFSGHQFPNYSSELNVNALLLGDSALYLCASSSAGATNEKLFFGSGTQLSVL.

This chain links TRBV27 with TRBJ2-7; 8 nucleotides agree with TRBD2. With 6 bases clipped from V and 3 bases from J, the junction kept 13 bases outside the gene matches. This CDR3 region has 16 residues. CDR1 and CDR2 from the germline V gene are MNHEY and SMNVEV (reference sequence). The CDR3 DNA reads as TGTGCCAGCAGCCAAAAAGCGGGACTAGTAAACTACGAGCAGTACTTC. It is translated as CASSQKAGLVNYEQYF.

For this clone: The same CDR3 arises from other DNA sequences in this sample as well. The chain carries TRBV27 and TRBJ2-7; D ambiguous. CDR1 and CDR2 (germline): MNHEY, SMNVEV (reference sequence). The CDR3 spans 14 residues. V shed 3 bases and J shed 3 bases, with 12 bases lying between them. CDR3 residues: CASSFRGPSYEQYF. In DNA, the CDR3 is TGTGCCAGCAGTTTTAGAGGTCCCAGCTACGAGCAGTACTTC.

This clone turned up a few times. This chain uses TRBV30 with TRBJ1-4, with D tentatively TRBD1 (6 bases). This CDR3 comprises 10 residues. CDR1 is GTSNPN, CDR2 SVGIG, per germline (reference sequence). The V end lost 8 bases, the J end lost 8 bases, and 9 bases lay between the germline ends. CDR3 loop: CAGGGEKLFF. CDR3 bases: TGTGCCGGAGGGGGAGAAAAACTGTTTTTT.

This clone was found once. V and J are TRBV11-2 and TRBJ2-7; TRBD1 might be the D (5 bases). Trimming removed 7 bases from V and 1 base from J, with 20 bases in between. The CDR3 is 16 residues long. Germline-derived CDR1 and CDR2 are SGHAT and FQNNGV. The CDR3 DNA reads TGTGCCAGCAACCTTAAGGGGTTTGCGAGATCCTACGAGCAGTACTTC. It encodes CASNLKGFARSYEQYF.

The V and J genes are TRBV4-1 and TRBJ2-7; maybe TRBD2 (6 bases). The germline V gene has CDR1 MGHRA and CDR2 YSYEKL. Trimming removed 0 bases from V and 6 bases from J, with 9 bases in between. This CDR3 spans 13 amino acids. The CDR3 DNA reads TGCGCCAGCAGCCAAGACGGACTATCCGAGCAGTACTTC. Its translation is CASSQDGLSEQYF.

The chain combines TRBV21-1 with TRBJ1-5; TRBD1, the table's D call, was not compared with the DNA. TRBV21-1 is deemed a pseudogene. CDR3 size: 19 residues. DNA for the CDR3: TGTGCCAGCAGCACTTCGCCTGGTGTCCGGGACAGGGAAAGTCAGCCCCAGCATTTT. It is translated as CASSTSPGVRDRESQPQHF.

This rearrangement joins TRBV7-9 to TRBJ2-1, with 8 bases fitting TRBD2. With 3 bases clipped from V and 7 bases from J, the junction kept 8 bases outside the gene matches. The CDR3 length is 15 residues. CDR1 and CDR2 from the germline V gene are SEHNR and FQNEAQ (reference sequence). The CDR3 region has the DNA TGTGCCAGCAGCTTGGTAGTAGCGGGAAGGAATGAGCAGTTCTTC. Protein: CASSLVVAGRNEQFF.

The chain couples TRBV5-6 to TRBJ2-3; 12 nucleotides match TRBD2. The germline gives CDR1 SGHDT, CDR2 YYEEEE. Germline trimming cut 4 bases from V and 2 bases from J; bases unmatched to any gene: 8. This CDR3 has 17 amino acids. CDR3 amino acids: CASSRLTSGSPTDTQYF. CDR3 in DNA: TGTGCCAGCAGCCGTTTGACTAGCGGGAGCCCCACAGATACGCAGTATTTT.

The V call is TRBV11-2, the J call TRBJ2-7, with 7 bases lining up with TRBD1. V lost 1 base, J lost 0 bases, and 6 bases stayed unmatched. Germline V gene data show CDR1 as SGHAT and CDR2 as FQNNGV. The CDR3 runs 16 residues. CDR3 DNA sequence: TGTGCCAGCAGCTTAGGTATTGGGACAGCCTCCTACGAGCAGTACTTC. Translation gives CASSLGIGTASYEQYF.

J is TRBJ1-2 and V is TRBV15; TRBD1 might be the D (6 bases). The length of the CDR3 is 14 residues. The V and J ends lost 2 bases and 7 bases respectively, with 14 bases between them. The germline gives CDR1 LNHNV, CDR2 YYDKDF (reference sequence). CDR3 residues: CATSRYETGAGYTF. CDR3 in DNA: TGTGCCACCAGCAGATATGAGACAGGTGCTGGCTACACCTTC.

V is TRBV6-1 and J is TRBJ2-3, with TRBD2 matching 11 bases. The CDR3 contains 14 residues. V shed 2 bases, J shed 11 bases, and the junction held 6 bases outside the gene matches. Germline V gene data show CDR1 as MNHNS and CDR2 as SASEGT. The DNA for the CDR3 is TGTGCCAGCAGTGAATCAAGTAGCGGGGGGGTGCAGTATTTT. It specifies CASSESSSGGVQYF.

The V gene is TRBV29-1, the J gene TRBJ2-1; 12 bases fit TRBD2. Trimming at V came to 0 bases and at J to 6 bases, leaving 6 bases not matched to a gene. This CDR3 has 16 residues. The germline V gene encodes CDR1 SQVTM and CDR2 ANQGSEA. CDR3 protein: CSVEDQLAGGSNEQFF. The CDR3 DNA sequence: TGCAGCGTTGAAGATCAACTAGCGGGAGGTTCCAATGAGCAGTTCTTC.

The V call is TRBV7-2, the J call TRBJ2-7; 8 positions match TRBD1. The CDR3 extends over 15 amino acids. Losses at the gene ends were 5 bases for V and 4 bases for J; bases not matched to a gene: 10. The germline V gene encodes CDR1 SGHTA and CDR2 FQGNSA. CDR3 bases: TGTGCCAGCAGCAAGAGGACAGGGCCGAGGTACGAGCAGTACTTC. It is translated as CASSKRTGPRYEQYF. Full variable domain (outside the CDR3, taken from reference TRBV7-2 and TRBJ2-7): GAGVSQSPSNKVTEKGKDVELRCDPISGHTALYWYRQSLGQGLEFLIYFQGNSAPDKSGLPSDRFSAERTGGSVSTLTIQRTQQEDSAVYLCASSKRTGPRYEQYFGPGTRLTVT.

The rearrangement joins TRBV7-2 to TRBJ2-5, with D perhaps assigned TRBD1 or TRBD2 (5 bases each). Trimming shortened V by 1 base and J by 7 bases, and 13 bases separated the two germline ends. CDR3 size: 14 residues. The germline V gene has CDR1 SGHTA and CDR2 FQGNSA. CDR3 nucleotides: TGTGCCAGCAGCTTAGTGGTCCCTGGGGGGACCCAGTACTTC. Residues: CASSLVVPGGTQYF.